This T cell receptor beta chain was obtained from a study of blood T cell repertoires in COVID-19. Looking at the study overall: Whether acute or convalescent, the COVID-19 samples came from the United States, Italy and Spain. T cells, B-cell-depleted T cells, or PBMCs supplied cDNA or gDNA.

The authors' processing: Reference gene primer amplification gave estimated nucleated cell counts. Here immunoSEQ multiplex PCR was the method, and the copy in TCRdb shows in-frame clones only, minus some. The V and J calls and the clone size are those of that table, but D and trimming were determined from the DNA. The sample contains around 130,000 clones, roughly 88% of which appear only once. The CDR3 contains 13 residues. Germline V lookup: CDR1 SGHTA, CDR2 FQGNSA. Trimming removed 5 bases from V and 0 bases from J, with 7 bases in between. This clone was counted only a few times. The receptor was derived from a man aged 70-80 years with active COVID-19. The specimen sequenced was peripheral blood. The rearrangement links TRBV7-2 to TRBJ1-2; D ambiguous. This CDR3 reads CASSPQTNYGYTF. CDR3 nucleotides: TGTGCCAGCAGCCCCCAAACTAACTATGGCTACACCTTC.